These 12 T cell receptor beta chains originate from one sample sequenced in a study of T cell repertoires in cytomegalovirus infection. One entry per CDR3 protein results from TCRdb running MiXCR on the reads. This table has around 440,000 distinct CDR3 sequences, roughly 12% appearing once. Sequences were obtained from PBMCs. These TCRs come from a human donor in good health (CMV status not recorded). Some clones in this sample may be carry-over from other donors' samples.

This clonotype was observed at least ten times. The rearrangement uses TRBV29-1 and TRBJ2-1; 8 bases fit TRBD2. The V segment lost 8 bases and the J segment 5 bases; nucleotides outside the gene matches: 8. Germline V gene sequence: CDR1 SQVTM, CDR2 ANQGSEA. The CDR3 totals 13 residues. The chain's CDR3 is CSIYAGGHNEQFF. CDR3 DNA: TGCAGCATTTACGCGGGAGGTCACAATGAGCAGTTCTTC.

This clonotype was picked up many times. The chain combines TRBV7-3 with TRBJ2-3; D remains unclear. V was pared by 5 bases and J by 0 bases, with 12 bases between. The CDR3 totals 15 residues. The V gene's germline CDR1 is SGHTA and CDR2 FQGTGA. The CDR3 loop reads CASSGPPHSTDTQYF. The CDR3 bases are TGTGCCAGCAGCGGTCCTCCACATAGCACAGATACGCAGTATTTT.

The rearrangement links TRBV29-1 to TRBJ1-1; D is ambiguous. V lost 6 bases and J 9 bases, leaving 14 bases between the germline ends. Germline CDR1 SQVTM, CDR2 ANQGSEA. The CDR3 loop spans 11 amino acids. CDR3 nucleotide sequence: TGCAGCGTGCCGGGAGGACGAAAAGCTTTCTTT. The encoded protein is CSVPGGRKAFF.

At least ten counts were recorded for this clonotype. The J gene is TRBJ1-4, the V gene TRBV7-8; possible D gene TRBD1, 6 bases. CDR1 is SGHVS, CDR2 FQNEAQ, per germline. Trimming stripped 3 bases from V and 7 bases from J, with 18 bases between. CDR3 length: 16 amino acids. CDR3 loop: CASSFRFPRGGEKLFF. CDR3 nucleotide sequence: TGTGCCAGCAGCTTTAGATTCCCGAGGGGGGGTGAAAAACTGTTTTTT.

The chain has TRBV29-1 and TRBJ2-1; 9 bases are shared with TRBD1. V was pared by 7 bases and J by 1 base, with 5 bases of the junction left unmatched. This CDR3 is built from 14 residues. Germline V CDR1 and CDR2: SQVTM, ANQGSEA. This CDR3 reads CSGGTGISYNEQFF. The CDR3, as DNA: TGCAGCGGAGGGACAGGGATTTCCTACAATGAGCAGTTCTTC.

The CDR3 DNA reads TGTGCCACCAGCTCCCCAAATACAGAGCCCGGGGCTGAAGCTTTCTTT. Translated: CATSSPNTEPGAEAFF. This rearrangement joins TRBV15 to TRBJ1-1; D uncertain. The V gene's germline CDR1 is LNHNV and CDR2 YYDKDF (reference sequence). The CDR3 is made up of 16 amino acids. The V end was cut by 5 bases, the J end by 6 bases, with 22 bases between.

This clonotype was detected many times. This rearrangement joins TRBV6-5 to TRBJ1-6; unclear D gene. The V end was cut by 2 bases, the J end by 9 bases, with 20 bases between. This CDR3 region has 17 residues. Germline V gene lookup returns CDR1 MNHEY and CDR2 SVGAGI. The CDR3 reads CASSYELETRSSSPLHF. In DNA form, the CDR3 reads TGTGCCAGCAGTTACGAATTGGAGACCCGCTCGTCTTCACCCCTCCACTTT.

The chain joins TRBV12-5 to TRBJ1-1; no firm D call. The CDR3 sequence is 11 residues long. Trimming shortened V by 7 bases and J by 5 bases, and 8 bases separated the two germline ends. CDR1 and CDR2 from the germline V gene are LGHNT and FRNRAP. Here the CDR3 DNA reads TGTGCTAGTGTGAAGGAAACTGAAGCTTTCTTT. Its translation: CASVKETEAFF. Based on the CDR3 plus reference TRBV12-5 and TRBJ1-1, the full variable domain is DARVTQTPRHKVTEMGQEVTMRCQPILGHNTVFWYRQTMMQGLELLAYFRNRAPLDDSGMPKDRFSAEMPDATLATLKIQPSEPRDSAVYFCASVKETEAFFGQGTRLTVV.

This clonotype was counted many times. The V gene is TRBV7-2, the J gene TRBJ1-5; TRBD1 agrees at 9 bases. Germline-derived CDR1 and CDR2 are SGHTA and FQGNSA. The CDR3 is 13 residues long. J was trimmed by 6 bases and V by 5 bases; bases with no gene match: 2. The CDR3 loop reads CASSEDRGQPQHF. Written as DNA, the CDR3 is TGTGCCAGCAGCGAGGACAGGGGTCAGCCCCAGCATTTT.

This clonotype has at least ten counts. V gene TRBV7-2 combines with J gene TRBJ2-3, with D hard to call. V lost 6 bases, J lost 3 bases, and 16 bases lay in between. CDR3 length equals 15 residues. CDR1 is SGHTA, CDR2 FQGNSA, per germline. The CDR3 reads CASRDYPGATDTQYF. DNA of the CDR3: TGTGCCAGCAGGGATTACCCCGGAGCGACAGATACGCAGTATTTT.

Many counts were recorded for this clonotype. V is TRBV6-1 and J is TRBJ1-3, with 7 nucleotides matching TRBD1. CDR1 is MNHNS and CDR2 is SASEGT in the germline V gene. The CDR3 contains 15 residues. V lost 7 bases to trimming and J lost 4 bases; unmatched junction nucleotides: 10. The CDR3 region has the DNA TGTGCCAGCACCGTGGAGAGGGGGCAAGGAAACACCATATATTTT. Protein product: CASTVERGQGNTIYF.

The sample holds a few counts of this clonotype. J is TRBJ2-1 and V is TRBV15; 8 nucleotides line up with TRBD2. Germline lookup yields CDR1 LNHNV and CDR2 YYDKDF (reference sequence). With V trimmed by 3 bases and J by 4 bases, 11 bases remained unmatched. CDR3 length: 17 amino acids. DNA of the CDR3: TGTGCCACCAGCAGGGCGCGGGGGGCGGGAGGTTACAATGAGCAGTTCTTC. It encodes CATSRARGAGGYNEQFF.